Here is one T cell receptor (beta chain) with its context. What it binds is not known. The PCR was carried out with 60 Vbeta primers and 13 Jbeta primers. Sequencing used immunoSEQ multiplex PCR; TCRdb keeps in-frame clones, though not all of them. Of 90,000 to 150,000 clones in the sample, around 76% were seen once. This specimen belongs to a study of cytomegalovirus exposure and HLA in healthy donors. Study conclusions and caveats: A link between a missense DCLRE1C variant and TCR beta V- and J-gene trimming emerged from a later analysis.

The clonotype originates from a man aged 45 to 65 in good health and CMV-seropositive. Sequencing input: PBMCs.

DNA of the CDR3: TGTGCCAGCAGTGATCATTGGGCAGGGGATGAAAAACTGTTTTTT. Translating gives CASSDHWAGDEKLFF. V and J are TRBV6-1 and TRBJ1-4; D is perhaps TRBD1 (6 bases). V shed 3 bases and J shed 6 bases, with 14 bases lying between them. The CDR3 totals 15 residues. CDR1 is MNHNS and CDR2 is SASEGT in the germline V gene.